The 16 T cell receptor beta chains below come from one sample, sequenced in a study of T-cell memory formation after mild COVID-19. One entry per CDR3 protein results from TCRdb running MiXCR on the 5' RACE reads. The table lists 250,000 to 300,000 distinct CDR3 sequences, roughly 15% of them singletons, with roughly 20% in the top ten. Sequencing was carried out using PBMCs or a T cell subset sorted from them (not recorded which). These receptors originate from a man between 18 and 35 years old who had mild COVID-19 (a few samples of this study predate the infection). Cell type and time point are not known.

The rearrangement links TRBV19 to TRBJ1-5; D uncertain. The CDR3 length is 14 residues. Germline V lookup: CDR1 LNHDA, CDR2 SQIVND (reference sequence). V was trimmed by 7 bases and J by 0 bases, leaving 10 bases between them. The CDR3 sequence: CASTGWGSNQPQHF. DNA of the CDR3: TGTGCCAGTACCGGGTGGGGTAGCAATCAGCCCCAGCATTTT.

The CDR3 loop is CASSLAANRGPEAFF. In nucleotides, the CDR3 is TGCGCCAGCAGCTTGGCCGCGAACAGGGGACCTGAAGCTTTCTTT. The chain combines TRBV5-1 with TRBJ1-1; 7 bases line up with TRBD1. CDR1 and CDR2 from the germline V gene are SGHRS and YFSETQ. The CDR3 runs 15 residues. The V and J ends lost 0 bases and 6 bases, in that order; junction bases with no gene match: 8. The whole variable domain, filled in from reference TRBV5-1 and TRBJ1-1, reads KAGVTQTPRYLIKTRGQQVTLSCSPISGHRSVSWYQQTPGQGLQFLFEYFSETQRNKGNFPGRFSGRQFSNSRSEMNVSTLELGDSALYLCASSLAANRGPEAFFGQGTRLTVV.

CDR3 sequence reads: CASHGDGDEQFF. Here the CDR3 DNA reads TGTGCCAGCCACGGAGATGGCGATGAGCAGTTCTTC. The gene calls are TRBV2 and TRBJ2-1; D is undetermined. The CDR3 is made up of 12 amino acids. V dropped 8 bases and J dropped 8 bases, with 13 bases sitting between them. The germline V gene has CDR1 SNHLY and CDR2 FYNNEI.

At least ten counts were recorded for this clonotype. V usage is TRBV12-5 and J usage is TRBJ2-7, with 7 bases identical to TRBD1. The germline V gene has CDR1 LGHNT and CDR2 FRNRAP. V lost 6 bases and J lost 2; bases outside the gene matches: 10. The CDR3 has 15 amino acids. The chain's CDR3 is CASGPRDSGAYEQYF. The CDR3 bases are TGTGCTAGTGGACCTCGGGACAGCGGTGCCTACGAGCAGTACTTC.

A few counts support this clonotype. V is TRBV10-3 and J is TRBJ2-7, with TRBD1 identical over 8 bases. The CDR3 has 17 amino acids. The germline V gene has CDR1 ENHRY and CDR2 SYGVKD. The V segment lost 0 bases and the J segment 0 bases; nucleotides outside the gene matches: 7. CDR3 sequence reads: CAISESHLGQDSYEQYF. The CDR3 nucleotides are TGTGCCATCAGTGAGTCTCACCTGGGACAGGACTCCTACGAGCAGTACTTC.

The chain joins TRBV24-1 to TRBJ1-5, with D perhaps TRBD1 (5 bases). CDR3 length: 14 amino acids. Germline-derived CDR1 and CDR2 are KGHDR and SFDVKD. Trimming shortened V by 4 bases and J by 5 bases, and 11 bases separated the two germline ends. CDR3 in amino acids: CATSDAGTYQPQHF. The CDR3 DNA is TGTGCCACCAGTGACGCGGGGACGTATCAGCCCCAGCATTTT.

This clonotype has just a few counts. The V and J genes are TRBV9 and TRBJ1-6; D might be TRBD1 (5 bases). Germline CDR1 SGDLS, CDR2 YYNGEE. This CDR3 is 16 amino acids long. Trimming removed 4 bases at V and 2 bases at J, with 13 bases between. The CDR3: CASSTSGGAYNSPLHF. For the CDR3, the DNA is TGTGCCAGCAGCACGTCGGGGGGAGCCTATAATTCACCCCTCCACTTT. Combining the CDR3 with reference TRBV9 and TRBJ1-6 gives the whole variable domain DSGVTQTPKHLITATGQRVTLRCSPRSGDLSVYWYQQSLDQGLQFLIQYYNGEERAKGNILERFSAQQFPDLHSELNLSSLELGDSALYFCASSTSGGAYNSPLHFGNGTRLTVT.

There are a few counts of this clonotype. V gene TRBV12-3 or TRBV12-4 combines with J gene TRBJ2-5; D remains unclear. V gave up 6 bases and J gave up 5 bases, with 10 bases separating them. This CDR3 comprises 12 residues. CDR3 amino acids: CASSPLSETQYF. The CDR3, as DNA: TGTGCCAGCAGCCCTTTATCTGAGACCCAGTACTTC.

The V gene is TRBV29-1, the J gene TRBJ2-7, with D unclear. The CDR3 has 12 amino acids. CDR1 SQVTM and CDR2 ANQGSEA come from the germline V gene. With 6 bases removed from V and 1 base from J, the gap between germline ends came to 10 bases. CDR3 DNA sequence: TGCAGCGTGGCTGCCGGTTCCTACGAGCAGTACTTC. Protein product: CSVAAGSYEQYF.

The rearrangement uses TRBV4-3 and TRBJ2-4; tentative D call: TRBD1 (6 bases). This CDR3 is 15 amino acids long. The V end was cut by 1 base, the J end by 5 bases, with 12 bases between. CDR1 and CDR2 (germline): LGHNA, YSLEER. As DNA, the CDR3 is TGCGCCAGCAGCCAAGTCGGACAGACACAAAACATTCAGTACTTC. It specifies CASSQVGQTQNIQYF.

Details on this clonotype: The CDR3 ends on some other residue instead of the conserved phenylalanine or tryptophan, so this is likely a read error. The gene calls are TRBV5-1 and TRBJ2-1; D unresolved. The CDR3 covers 12 residues. V was shortened by 0 bases and J by 7 bases, with 5 bases between the two germline ends. CDR1 and CDR2 (germline): SGHRS, YFSETQ. CDR3 in DNA: TGCGCCAGCAGCTTGGCCCTGAATGAGCAGTTCTAC. Its translation is CASSLALNEQFY.

The sample holds a few counts of this clonotype. The chain couples TRBV6-5 to TRBJ1-2; no firm D call. The CDR3 loop spans 15 amino acids. CDR1 and CDR2 (germline): MNHEY, SVGAGI. Trimming stripped 6 bases from V and 0 bases from J, with 14 bases between. CDR3 nucleotides: TGTGCCAGCAGCCCGCCGGGAACTTCTAACTATGGCTACACCTTC. As protein: CASSPPGTSNYGYTF.

This clonotype has only a few counts. The chain is built from TRBV5-4 and TRBJ2-7; D is ambiguous. V dropped 4 bases and J dropped 0 bases, with 11 bases sitting between them. Looked up from germline, CDR1 is SGHNT and CDR2 is YYREEE (reference sequence). This CDR3 region has 14 residues. CDR3 nucleotides: TGTGCCAGCAGCCCCCGTGACGGCTCCTACGAGCAGTACGTC. Translating it yields CASSPRDGSYEQYV.

This rearrangement joins TRBV7-2 to TRBJ2-3; TRBD1 agrees at 7 bases. Looked up from germline, CDR1 is SGHTA and CDR2 is FQGNSA. The CDR3 has 13 amino acids. After removal of 6 bases from V and 4 bases from J, the junction contained 4 bases not matched to a gene. CDR3 in DNA: TGTGCCAGCAGAAAGACAGGGCCAGATACGCAGTATTTT. It encodes CASRKTGPDTQYF.

This clonotype was picked up many times. The chain uses TRBV25-1 and TRBJ1-6, with unresolved D. In germline, CDR1 is MGHDK, CDR2 SYGVNS. The CDR3 covers 12 residues. The germline V and J ends were trimmed by 2 bases and 9 bases, with 5 bases remaining between them. DNA of the CDR3: TGTGCCAGCAGTGAAGTTGGTTCACCCCTCCACTTT. Translated, it gives CASSEVGSPLHF.

The table lists this clonotype with a few counts. CDR3 loop: CASSIFRTAHNQPQHF. The CDR3 DNA reads TGTGCCAGTAGTATTTTCCGGACAGCCCACAATCAGCCCCAGCATTTT. The chain links TRBV19 to TRBJ1-5; a possible D gene is TRBD1 (6 bases). Per the germline V gene, CDR1 is LNHDA and CDR2 is SQIVND (reference sequence). CDR3 length: 16 residues. V lost 3 bases to trimming and J lost 3 bases, with 15 bases between them. Full variable domain (rest looked up from reference TRBV19 and TRBJ1-5): DGGITQSPKYLFRKEGQNVTLSCEQNLNHDAMYWYRQDPGQGLRLIYYSQIVNDFQKGDIAEGYSVSREKKESFPLTVTSAQKNPTAFYLCASSIFRTAHNQPQHFGDGTRLSIL.